The 6 T cell receptor beta chains presented below share a single source sample, sequenced in a study of regulatory T cells in long-lasting Graves disease. Arm-PCR of CDR3 regions with iRepertoire HTBI primers generated TCR beta libraries. TCRdb used MiXCR to reprocess the multiplex PCR reads, holding one entry per CDR3 protein. The repertoire holds roughly 380,000 distinct CDR3 sequences, with roughly a sixth as singletons. Time point indicated: newly diagnosed GD, antithyroid drugs for less than 3 months. RNA extracted from PBMCs served as the sequencing template. Specimen: peripheral blood mononuclear cells (PBMCs), collected at new diagnosis, from a patient treated with antithyroid drugs. These receptors were taken from a female donor with Graves disease.

This clonotype was seen ten or more times. The CDR3: CASSPYLDSHQPQHF. As DNA, the CDR3 is TGCGCCAGCAGCCCATACTTGGACAGTCATCAGCCCCAGCATTTT. The chain is built from TRBV4-1 and TRBJ1-5, with D maybe TRBD1 (6 bases). The CDR3 loop spans 15 amino acids. The V end was cut by 4 bases, the J end by 5 bases, with 15 bases between. From germline, CDR1 is MGHRA and CDR2 YSYEKL.

This clonotype occurred many times. The chain links TRBV27 to TRBJ1-4; D gene uncertain. CDR1 and CDR2 (germline): MNHEY, SMNVEV (reference sequence). There are 13 residues in the CDR3. V was shortened by 6 bases and J by 8 bases, with 13 bases between the two germline ends. DNA of the CDR3: TGTGCCAGCAGCCTCCAGGCCCGCGAAAAACTGTTTTTT. Translated, it gives CASSLQAREKLFF.

This clonotype was recorded at least ten times. The chain employs TRBV28 and TRBJ1-4; D is ambiguous. Trimming took off 6 bases at V and 8 bases at J, with 16 bases between the two ends. CDR3 size: 14 residues. The germline V gene encodes CDR1 MDHEN and CDR2 SYDVKM. The CDR3 loop is CASRVPMNYEKLFF. DNA of the CDR3: TGTGCCAGCAGGGTACCAATGAACTACGAAAAACTGTTTTTT.

Ten or more counts support this clonotype. The V and J genes are TRBV10-3 and TRBJ2-3; TRBD2 agrees at 7 bases. V lost 7 bases to trimming and J lost 5 bases; unmatched junction nucleotides: 6. Germline lookup yields CDR1 ENHRY and CDR2 SYGVKD. The CDR3 runs 13 residues. CDR3 protein: CAITVGEGDTQYF. CDR3 DNA sequence: TGTGCCATCACAGTGGGGGAGGGAGATACGCAGTATTTT.

This clonotype has at least ten counts. The gene calls are TRBV3-1 and TRBJ2-7; 7 bases match TRBD1. V gave up 2 bases and J gave up 0 bases; unmatched junction bases: 7. This CDR3 is built from 16 residues. Germline CDR1 reads LGHDT; CDR2 reads YNNKEL (reference sequence). The DNA of the CDR3 is TGTGCCAGCAGCCAATTAAGGGACAGACTCTCCTACGAGCAGTACTTC. This codes for CASSQLRDRLSYEQYF.

This clonotype was seen at least ten times. The chain combines TRBV6-1 with TRBJ1-6; D call uncertain. Per germline, CDR1 MNHNS and CDR2 SASEGT. This CDR3 spans 15 amino acids. V was clipped by 7 bases and J by 10 bases, with 20 bases between them. The CDR3 DNA reads as TGTGCCAGCACCCCGCGGGAGACCGGTGGATCACCCCTCCACTTT. It codes for CASTPRETGGSPLHF.